The 14 T cell receptor beta chains in this list originate from one sample, sequenced in a study of vaccination and CD4 T cells after COVID-19. Treatment denoted: roughly 11-day PBMC culture with coronavirus spike peptide pools or control peptides (ViraFEST assay). These receptors are not linked to any known antigen. Sequencing of DNA taken from cultured CD4+ T cells relied on the Oncomine TCR Beta short-read assay. In TCRdb, the PCR reads were re-called with MiXCR into one record per CDR3 protein. The sample shows approximately 20,000 distinct CDR3 sequences, over 45% of them seen only once. This specimen consisted of CD4+ T cells from blood, cultured in vitro, obtained before SARS-CoV-2 vaccination. Source of these receptors: a human donor who had recovered from COVID-19.

The chain carries TRBV11-3 and TRBJ2-7; no clear D. Germline CDR1 reads SGHNT; CDR2 reads YENEEA. The ends were cut back, 5 bases at V and 2 bases at J, with 10 bases in the middle. The CDR3 runs 13 residues. For the CDR3, the DNA is TGTGCCAGCAGCGCTTCGGCAGCCTACGAGCAGTACTTC. It encodes CASSASAAYEQYF.

The rearrangement joins TRBV7-3 to TRBJ1-1; no clear D. Germline V gene sequence: CDR1 SGHTA, CDR2 FQGTGA. V shed 2 bases and J shed 0 bases, with 4 bases lying between them. The CDR3 extends over 13 amino acids. The CDR3 DNA reads TGTGCCAGCAGCTTAGGGATGAACACTGAAGCTTTCTTT. Protein sequence: CASSLGMNTEAFF.

The rearrangement joins TRBV7-6 to TRBJ2-2; a possible D gene is TRBD1 (6 bases). Trimming pared 2 bases from V and 12 bases from J, leaving 22 bases between. Germline values: CDR1 SGHVS, CDR2 FNYEAQ. The CDR3 is made up of 16 amino acids. CDR3 region: CASSLTTVELGGQLFF. CDR3 bases: TGTGCCAGCAGCTTAACGACCGTGGAGCTAGGGGGACAGCTGTTTTTT.

The rearrangement joins TRBV7-6 to TRBJ2-7; D is undetermined. The germline CDR1 and CDR2 sequences are SGHVS and FNYEAQ. The CDR3 is 15 residues long. V shed 1 base and J shed 2 bases, with 12 bases lying between them. The CDR3 DNA reads TGTGCCAGCAGCTTAGTCACTGCCGATCCCTACGAGCAGTACTTC. It is translated as CASSLVTADPYEQYF. Full variable domain (remainder filled in from reference TRBV7-6 and TRBJ2-7): GAGVSQSPRYKVTKRGQDVALRCDPISGHVSLYWYRQALGQGPEFLTYFNYEAQQDKSGLPNDRFSAERPEGSISTLTIQRTEQRDSAMYRCASSLVTADPYEQYFGPGTRLTVT.

The chain carries TRBV2 and TRBJ1-6, with D possibly matching TRBD1 (5 bases). The V gene's germline CDR1 is SNHLY and CDR2 FYNNEI. This CDR3 contains 13 residues. Trimming left V 6 bases short and J 9 bases short, with 12 bases between. This chain's CDR3 is CASRLSDSSPLHF. CDR3 DNA: TGTGCCAGCAGACTATCAGACAGTTCACCCCTCCACTTT.

This clonotype was counted between two and nine times. The chain joins TRBV19 to TRBJ1-1, with D possibly TRBD1 on 5 matching bases. Trimming left V 3 bases short and J 5 bases short, with 13 bases between. Germline V gene lookup returns CDR1 LNHDA and CDR2 SQIVND (reference sequence). This CDR3 spans 14 amino acids. The CDR3 region has the DNA TGTGCCAGTAGTATTCTGGGGCTCGGAACTGAAGCTTTCTTT. This translates into CASSILGLGTEAFF.

This clonotype was counted a single time. CDR3 region: CASSTAGTGIYEQYF. DNA of the CDR3: TGTGCCAGCAGCACCGCCGGGACAGGGATCTACGAGCAGTACTTC. This rearrangement joins TRBV7-6 to TRBJ2-7; 9 nucleotides match TRBD1. Germline loops: CDR1 SGHVS, CDR2 FNYEAQ. Trimming cost V 5 bases and J 3 bases; bases outside gene matches: 8. CDR3 size: 15 residues.

This chain joins TRBV12-3 or TRBV12-4 and TRBJ1-2; D is unclear. The CDR3 extends over 13 amino acids. V shed 1 base and J shed 4 bases, with 7 bases lying between them. CDR3 sequence reads: CASSLEGLYGYTF. CDR3 DNA: TGTGCCAGCAGTTTAGAAGGCCTCTATGGCTACACCTTC.

The V gene is TRBV4-3, the J gene TRBJ1-6, with TRBD1 identical over 7 bases. This CDR3 comprises 17 residues. The germline gives CDR1 LGHNA, CDR2 YSLEER. The V and J ends lost 0 bases and 6 bases, in that order; junction bases with no gene match: 8. The CDR3 nucleotides are TGCGCCAGCAGCCAAGATATGACAGGGACACGTAATTCACCCCTCCACTTT. This encodes CASSQDMTGTRNSPLHF.

This clonotype has only a few counts. The chain joins TRBV6-2 or TRBV6-3 to TRBJ1-2, with D possibly matching TRBD1 (6 bases). This CDR3 contains 15 residues. Deletions cut 5 bases from V and 1 base from J, with 14 bases between. The V gene's germline CDR1 is MNHEY and CDR2 SVGEGT. The CDR3, as DNA: TGTGCCAGCAGTCGGAGTCTGGACAGTAACTATGGCTACACCTTC. Protein product: CASSRSLDSNYGYTF.

This chain connects TRBV20-1 to TRBJ1-2, with a possible D match to TRBD1 (5 bases). The V and J ends lost 6 bases and 2 bases respectively, with 13 bases between them. The CDR3 length is 13 residues. Germline V lookup: CDR1 DFQATT, CDR2 SNEGSKA (reference sequence). The CDR3 here is CSAPDTRNYGYTF. As DNA, the CDR3 is TGCAGTGCCCCGGACACCAGAAACTATGGCTACACCTTC.

This clonotype turned up a few times. The chain recombines TRBV10-3 with TRBJ1-3; 8 nucleotides match TRBD1. Trimming cost V 10 bases and J 0 bases; bases outside gene matches: 11. The CDR3 loop spans 16 amino acids. Looked up from germline, CDR1 is ENHRY and CDR2 is SYGVKD. CDR3 residues: CATLDRGTVSGNTIYF. CDR3 sequence (DNA): TGTGCCACCCTCGACAGGGGAACCGTCTCTGGAAACACCATATATTTT.

The chain uses TRBV20-1 and TRBJ2-3; a weak D match, TRBD1 (5 bases). Germline V lookup: CDR1 DFQATT, CDR2 SNEGSKA (reference sequence). Trimming pared 4 bases from V and 6 bases from J, leaving 20 bases between. CDR3 length: 15 amino acids. CDR3: CSATPRLGLGDTQYF. The CDR3 coding sequence is TGCAGTGCTACCCCGCGCTTGGGGCTAGGGGATACGCAGTATTTT.

The V and J genes are TRBV6-1 and TRBJ2-7; possibly TRBD2 for D (6 bases). The ends were cut back, 5 bases at V and 6 bases at J, with 8 bases in the middle. Per the germline V gene, CDR1 is MNHNS and CDR2 is SASEGT. The CDR3 runs to 11 residues. CDR3 DNA sequence: TGTGCCAGCAGTAACGGGGGCGAGCAGTACTTC. Amino acid sequence: CASSNGGEQYF.